This T cell receptor beta chain was identified in a study of CD8 T cells in ankylosing spondylitis. Each CDR3 protein is one row after TCRdb ran MiXCR on the 5' RACE reads. The sample contains approximately 69,000 distinct CDR3 sequences, under 5.5% of which appear only once. This clonotype has a count of ten or more. The antigen remains unidentified. Study observations and caveats: Reportedly, disease-linked clones are significantly enriched in ankylosing spondylitis patients' matched synovial fluid. For ankylosing spondylitis blood, a TCR beta motif of seven to nine highly homologous variants appeared characteristic.

J lost 6 bases, V lost 7 bases, and 10 bases had no gene match. The V gene's germline CDR1 is SQVTM and CDR2 ANQGSEA. The CDR3 consists of 14 residues. The clonotype comes from a male donor with ankylosing spondylitis or in good health (not recorded which). Input material: blood, either unsorted or a sorted T cell fraction (not recorded which). The genes are TRBV29-1 and TRBJ2-2, with 8 nucleotides matching TRBD1. The CDR3 nucleotides read TGCAGCGCACCCGGACAGGGCAAATCCGGGGAGCTGTTTTTT. Translation gives CSAPGQGKSGELFF.